This TCR beta chain originates from a study of blood T cell repertoires in COVID-19 (TCRdb year 2020). Study-wide context: Samples covering the acute and convalescent phases of COVID-19 were provided by collaborators in the United States, Italy and Spain. The material from the prospective study consisted of cDNA or gDNA derived from T cells, B-cell-depleted T cells, or PBMCs. Subjects who had been exposed to COVID-19, were actively infected with it, or had recovered from it provided the deeply sampled blood TCRbeta repertoires that made up the dataset. The repertoires were made available in a free public database intended to serve as a resource for research on the immune response to SARS-CoV-2. Samples came from the ongoing ImmuneRACE study (first 160 participants) plus 1,254 subjects from 6 global collaborators. Sample metadata almost always included a de-identified subject ID, COVID-19 status, age in years and sex. Where HLA class I and class II types were available, the types were taken from metadata supplied by the sample provider, not from assay-based typing. Results the study describes overall, beyond this receptor: The amount of clinical and demographic metadata varied by source and participant and was provided uncurated.

Of note for this clone: The antigen it recognizes is unknown. Base qualities are not provided; no much larger clone lies one nucleotide away.

The immunoSEQ Assay, a bias-controlled multiplex PCR, was used to amplify TCRbeta CDR3 regions from genomic DNA. The original methods were these. The number of nucleated cells in each sample was estimated by amplification of reference gene primers within the assay. To quantify the absolute abundance of each unique TCRbeta CDR3 rearrangement, sequence reads were collapsed and filtered. Productive Simpson clonality was computed per sample as the square root of Simpson's diversity index over productive rearrangements. TCRdb carries this immuneACCESS record with in-frame sequences only. Its versions omit some clonotypes, under half of them owing to an unresolved V gene in the studies checked, with the rest unexplained. Clone size and the V and J calls come from that table; the DNA yielded D and trimming. Recorded for this sample are about 200,000 clones; about 83% of them occurred a single time. The top ten clones comprise around 8.7% of the sample.

The germline V gene (reference sequence) provides CDR1 PRHDT and CDR2 FYEKMQ. V trim: 1 base; J trim: 4 bases; unmatched bases: 7. Spanning cysteine to phenylalanine, the CDR3 consists of 16 amino acids. The sequence is cut down to CDR3 DNA, 48 bases in frame from base 1. Collaborating institutions collected whole blood in K2EDTA tubes following their own protocols. For TCRbeta analysis, collaborator samples were shipped as frozen whole blood, as isolated PBMCs, or as DNA extracted from either sample type. Sequencing was performed on peripheral blood. This sequence originates from a woman aged 45-65 years with acute or convalescent COVID-19. The rearrangement combines TRBV13 with TRBJ2-1; TRBD2 fits 7 bases in the junction. Here is the DNA: TGTGCCAGCAGCTTAGCGGGAGGTCAGGCATACAATGAGCAGTTCTTC. This codes for CASSLAGGQAYNEQFF.